A selection of T cell receptor beta chains follows, all from one sample in a study of blood T cell repertoires in COVID-19. The repertoire was sequenced with immunoSEQ multiplex PCR; TCRdb's copy has only in-frame clones and lacks some. The table includes 300,000 to 400,000 clones, roughly 90% detected once. Sequencing input: peripheral blood. The source is a young woman with COVID-19, enrolled during active disease. CDR3s include the opening cysteine and the closing phenylalanine or tryptophan.

length,J,V,CDR3
14,TRBJ2-7,TRBV21-1,CANWAGGSSYEQYF
12,TRBJ1-1,TRBV10-3,CAIRSSSTEAFF
16,TRBJ1-6,TRBV5-1,CASSFGPTGDNSPLHF
13,TRBJ2-7,TRBV30,CAWSGGPTYEQYF
15,TRBJ2-4,TRBV7-9,CASSLGWDRENIQYF
12,TRBJ2-7,TRBV4-2,CASSSSSYEQYF
15,TRBJ2-2,TRBV10-3,CATPGTGGDTGELFF
14,TRBJ1-1,TRBV16,CASSRNVLRTEAFF
14,TRBJ2-5,TRBV11-2,CASSPGGDQETQYF
17,TRBJ2-1,TRBV28,CASSPTHYTTGADEQFF
23,TRBJ2-1,TRBV29-1,CSVENVRLSRPKETRTIHNEQFF
15,TRBJ1-6,TRBV18,CASSPPLTGGSPLHF
12,TRBJ2-5,TRBV5-1,CASSRAGETQYF
13,TRBJ1-1,TRBV2,CASSGKGGTEAFF
16,TRBJ1-4,TRBV19,CASSAARGTAYEKLFF
14,TRBJ2-2,TRBV27,CASSILREDGELFF
13,TRBJ2-5,TRBV11-2,CASSPPGGETQYF
14,TRBJ2-7,TRBV2,CATITSGTSYEQYF
15,TRBJ1-4,TRBV7-8,CASSQGQGRNEKLFF
14,TRBJ2-5,TRBV5-4,CASSWDSSQETQYF
17,TRBJ2-2,TRBV23-1,CASSRGQAFANTGELFF
15,TRBJ2-7,TRBV19,CASSMVLTSGSGQYF
15,TRBJ1-2,TRBV2,CASNSNRGSNYGYTF
14,TRBJ2-7,TRBV6-6,CASSYAQPSYEQYF
14,TRBJ1-6,TRBV15,CATSRDRTDSPLHF
15,TRBJ1-5,TRBV7-6,CASSRTPYSNQPQHF
15,TRBJ1-5,TRBV28,CASSAGDLSNQPQHF
13,TRBJ1-1,TRBV7-9,CASSFPGNTEAFF
15,TRBJ1-2,TRBV6-5,CASSYGRAANYGYTF
17,TRBJ1-1,TRBV5-1,CASSLGVGLVTGTEAFF
12,TRBJ1-1,TRBV5-6,CASSYNDREAFF
17,TRBJ2-7,TRBV7-8,CASSQEVRGASSYEQYF
13,TRBJ1-2,TRBV27,CASSLSQGSGYTF
14,TRBJ1-6,TRBV5-1,CASTLGTGNSPLHF
14,TRBJ2-7,TRBV30,CAWRRTGIFSEQYF
12,TRBJ2-7,TRBV6-5,CASPGPTYEQYF
14,TRBJ1-2,TRBV2,CASSEQGFNYGYTF
14,TRBJ2-7,TRBV11-2,CASSRIAGTYEQYF
15,TRBJ1-5,TRBV4-2,CASSHGTGKDQPQHF
16,TRBJ1-3,TRBV7-6,CASSSPTPGQGNTIYF
16,TRBJ2-7,TRBV7-8,CASSLAVGQGSYEQYF
14,TRBJ1-4,TRBV7-2,CASSGGQWNEKLFF
15,TRBJ1-6,TRBV7-9,CASSLSGEGNSPLHF
16,TRBJ1-5,TRBV20-1,CSASSRDRVANQPQHF
18,TRBJ1-1,TRBV28,CASSFFHIGQASSTEAFF
16,TRBJ2-7,TRBV19,CASSPKLAGGPGEQYF
15,TRBJ1-3,TRBV5-1,CASSTTGHPGNTIYF
15,TRBJ1-1,TRBV5-6,CASSLAPGGQTEAFF
14,TRBJ1-1,TRBV5-6,CASSWWGAGQEAFF
13,TRBJ1-1,TRBV28,CASSPPGETEAFF
15,TRBJ2-7,TRBV7-3,CASSRLAGGPYEQYF
13,TRBJ2-2,TRBV6-5,CASGRASTGELFF
17,TRBJ1-2,TRBV19,CASSIGGVPSQVYGYTF
13,TRBJ1-1,TRBV30,CAWSPGGLGEAFF